This T cell receptor (beta chain) was sequenced in a study of blood T cell repertoires in COVID-19 (TCRdb year 2020). Concerning the study at large: The collaborator samples originated in the United States, Italy and Spain and spanned the acute and convalescent phases of COVID-19. Where HLA class I and class II types were available, the types were taken from metadata supplied by the sample provider, not from assay-based typing. The dataset comprised deeply sampled blood TCRbeta repertoires from subjects exposed to, actively infected with, or recovered from COVID-19. Samples were obtained from the ongoing ImmuneRACE study (first 160 participants) and from over a thousand subjects provided by 6 global collaborators. The sample metadata nearly always contained a de-identified subject ID, COVID-19 status, age in years and sex. The repertoires were released in a freely available public database meant as a resource for research on the immune response to SARS-CoV-2. The material from the prospective study consisted of cDNA or gDNA derived from T cells, B-cell-depleted T cells, or PBMCs. Summary of the overall study and its limitations: Clinical and demographic metadata were provided uncurated, with the amount varying by source and participant.

TCRbeta CDR3 regions were amplified from genomic DNA by means of the immunoSEQ Assay, a bias-controlled multiplex PCR. For the original study's pipeline: Within the assay, amplification of reference gene primers was used to estimate how many nucleated cells each sample contained. To quantify the absolute abundance of each unique TCRbeta CDR3 rearrangement, sequence reads were collapsed and filtered. For each sample, productive Simpson clonality was calculated by taking the square root of Simpson's diversity index across productive rearrangements. Not all clones reach the TCRdb copy of this immuneACCESS table, which keeps in-frame sequences only. Checked studies attribute under half of the gap to unresolved V genes and leave the rest unexplained. V and J calls and clone size are copied from that table; D and trimming were computed from the DNA. This sample has roughly 150,000 clones in its table, and 88% of those were observed once. The ten largest account for 28% of the sample.

Each collaborating institution followed its own protocols to collect whole blood in K2EDTA tubes. Collaborator samples were shipped for TCRbeta analysis as frozen whole blood, isolated PBMCs, or DNA extracted from either sample type. About this clone: The specificity of this receptor is unknown. No base qualities exist here, and no much larger clone lies one base off it.

Based on the germline V gene (reference sequence), the CDR1 and CDR2 sequences are SGHKS and YYEKEE. From cysteine to phenylalanine, the CDR3 is 16 amino acids long. The retained sequence is limited to the CDR3, 48 bases, with the frame set at the first base. At the junction V is shortened by 0 bases and J by 0 bases; bases outside the gene matches: 3. The sequencing input was peripheral blood. The rearrangement joined TRBV5-5 to TRBJ2-3; a stretch of 8 junction bases matches TRBD2. This clonotype was sampled from a human donor in a cohort sampled during active COVID-19. The DNA sequence is as follows: TGTGCCAGCAGCTTGGGCGGGGGGCCTAGCACAGATACGCAGTATTTT. Its protein is CASSLGGGPSTDTQYF. Joined to the reference TRBV5-5 and TRBJ2-3 proteins, this CDR3 gives the full variable domain: DAGVTQSPTHLIKTRGQQVTLRCSPISGHKSVSWYQQVLGQGPQFIFQYYEKEERGRGNFPDRFSARQFPNYSSELNVNALLLGDSALYLCASSLGGGPSTDTQYFGPGTRLTVL.